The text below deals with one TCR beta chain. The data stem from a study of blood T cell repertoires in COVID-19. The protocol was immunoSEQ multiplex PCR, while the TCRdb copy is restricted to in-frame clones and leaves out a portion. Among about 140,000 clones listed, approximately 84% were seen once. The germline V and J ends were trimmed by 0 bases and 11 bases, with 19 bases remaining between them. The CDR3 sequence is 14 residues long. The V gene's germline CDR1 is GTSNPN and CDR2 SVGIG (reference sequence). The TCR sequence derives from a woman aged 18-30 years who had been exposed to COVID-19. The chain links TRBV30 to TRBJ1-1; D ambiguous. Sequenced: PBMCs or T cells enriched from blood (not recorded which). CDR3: CAWSVGGTLASAFF. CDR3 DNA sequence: TGTGCCTGGAGTGTAGGAGGTACGCTCGCGTCGGCTTTCTTT.